The 32 T cell receptor beta chains presented below share a single source sample, sequenced in a study of blood T cell repertoires in COVID-19. This table comes from immunoSEQ multiplex PCR, and its TCRdb copy is limited to in-frame clones, with some not included. Here the sample spans 70,000 or so clones, 70% to 80% being singletons. Sequencing was carried out using peripheral blood. The receptors originated from a human donor in a cohort sampled during active COVID-19.

The genes are TRBV6-6 and TRBJ2-1; 12 bases align to TRBD2. The CDR3 totals 13 residues. V lost 5 bases and J lost 12; bases outside the gene matches: 5. CDR1 MNHNY and CDR2 SVGAGI come from the germline V gene (reference sequence). The CDR3 loop is CASSNPSGRGQFF. In DNA, the CDR3 is TGTGCCAGCAGTAACCCTAGCGGGAGGGGGCAGTTCTTC.

The chain uses TRBV29-1 and TRBJ2-7; TRBD2 matches 13 bases. Unmatched junction bases numbered 4, after V lost 6 bases and J lost 2 bases. Germline assignment: CDR1 SQVTM and CDR2 ANQGSEA. The CDR3 sequence is 14 residues long. The CDR3 DNA is TGCAGCGTGGGGACTAGCGGGACAACCTACGAGCAGTACTTC. Amino acid sequence: CSVGTSGTTYEQYF.

This chain uses TRBV5-6 with TRBJ1-1; 8 bases align to TRBD1. Germline V gene sequence: CDR1 SGHDT, CDR2 YYEEEE. Trimming removed 4 bases from V and 3 bases from J; junction bases left unmatched: 11. The CDR3 has 16 residues. The CDR3 sequence: CASSLSWTGKDTEAFF. The CDR3 DNA reads TGTGCCAGCAGCCTGTCGTGGACAGGGAAGGACACTGAAGCTTTCTTT.

A word on this clone: The same CDR3 can be traced to other DNA sequences in this sample. The chain combines TRBV27 with TRBJ1-5; possibly TRBD1 for D (6 bases). The CDR3 is 14 amino acids. The germline V gene has CDR1 MNHEY and CDR2 SMNVEV (reference sequence). Trimming left V 3 bases short and J 2 bases short, with 8 bases between. The CDR3 sequence: CASSLSGGNQPQHF. In nucleotides, the CDR3 is TGTGCCAGCAGTTTGTCAGGGGGCAATCAGCCCCAGCATTTT.

The rearrangement links TRBV11-2 to TRBJ2-7; 8 positions agree with TRBD1. Germline assignment: CDR1 SGHAT and CDR2 FQNNGV. This CDR3 has 15 amino acids. V trimming: 4 bases; J trimming: 7 bases; junction bases outside the gene matches: 12. The CDR3 here is CASSSGQVRSGEQYF. The CDR3 DNA reads TGTGCCAGCAGCTCGGGACAGGTCCGTTCTGGGGAGCAGTACTTC.

The rearrangement joins TRBV19 to TRBJ2-4; D is ambiguous. CDR3 length: 15 residues. The V gene's germline CDR1 is LNHDA and CDR2 SQIVND (reference sequence). V was pared by 3 bases and J by 0 bases, with 9 bases between. The CDR3: CASSIPQIAKNIQYF. The CDR3, as DNA: TGTGCCAGTAGTATTCCACAAATAGCCAAAAACATTCAGTACTTC.

The chain couples TRBV2 to TRBJ1-5; 7 bases agree with TRBD1. Germline V gives CDR1 SNHLY, CDR2 FYNNEI. With V trimmed by 7 bases and J by 4 bases, 4 bases remained unmatched. The length of the CDR3 is 13 residues. The CDR3 reads CASNTGVNQPQHF. CDR3 DNA sequence: TGTGCCAGCAACACAGGGGTGAATCAGCCCCAGCATTTT.

The chain couples TRBV28 to TRBJ1-1, with TRBD1 identical over 8 bases. The CDR3 runs 15 residues. Per germline, CDR1 MDHEN and CDR2 SYDVKM. The V gene end was trimmed by 3 bases and the J gene end by 4 bases; junction bases not matched to a gene: 7. CDR3 nucleotide sequence: TGTGCCAGCAGTTTGGACAGGGTGATTGGCACTGAAGCTTTCTTT. It is translated as CASSLDRVIGTEAFF. The full variable domain, rest sourced from reference TRBV28 and TRBJ1-1, is DVKVTQSSRYLVKRTGEKVFLECVQDMDHENMFWYRQDPGLGLRLIYFSYDVKMKEKGDIPEGYSVSREKKERFSLILESASTNQTSMYLCASSLDRVIGTEAFFGQGTRLTVV.

The rearrangement links TRBV28 to TRBJ1-4; 11 nucleotides line up with TRBD1. The junction had 10 bases not matched to a gene; V was cut back by 3 bases and J by 16 bases. Germline CDR1 MDHEN, CDR2 SYDVKM. The CDR3 spans 14 residues. Here the CDR3 DNA reads TGTGCCAGCAGTTTCCCGGACAGGGGGCCCGAGAAGTTTTTT. Translated, it gives CASSFPDRGPEKFF.

The gene calls are TRBV9 and TRBJ1-6; 7 bases are shared with TRBD1. Germline V gene data show CDR1 as SGDLS and CDR2 as YYNGEE. After removal of 0 bases from V and 7 bases from J, the junction contained 1 base not matched to a gene. The CDR3 consists of 14 residues. The CDR3 coding sequence is TGTGCCAGCAGCGTAGACAGGGGCAATTCACCCCTCCACTTT. Its translation is CASSVDRGNSPLHF.

V is TRBV24-1 and J is TRBJ2-6; D is unresolved. Germline V gene lookup returns CDR1 KGHDR and CDR2 SFDVKD. The CDR3 length is 15 residues. Trimming left V 5 bases short and J 0 bases short, with 7 bases between. CDR3 sequence: CATSALDSGANVLTF. The CDR3 nucleotides are TGTGCCACCAGTGCGCTAGACTCTGGGGCCAACGTCCTGACTTTC.

V usage is TRBV12-3 or TRBV12-4 and J usage is TRBJ2-4; 9 positions agree with TRBD1. CDR3 length: 13 residues. The ends lost 5 bases at V and 15 bases at J; junction bases unmatched: 11. The CDR3 region has the DNA TGTGCCAGCAGTGCCCGGGGGACAGGGTTGGTGTACTTC. As protein: CASSARGTGLVYF.

V is TRBV28 and J is TRBJ2-7; tentative D call: TRBD1 (6 bases). Per the germline V gene, CDR1 is MDHEN and CDR2 is SYDVKM. The CDR3 runs 15 residues. V was cut by 6 bases and J by 2 bases, with 17 bases left in between. Here the CDR3 DNA reads TGTGCCAGCAGCCGGAAAAGGGGGAGTCCCTACGAGCAGTACTTC. As protein: CASSRKRGSPYEQYF.

V gene TRBV5-6 combines with J gene TRBJ2-5; 10 positions match TRBD1. V gave up 5 bases and J gave up 1 base; unmatched junction bases: 8. The CDR3 has 16 residues. CDR1 and CDR2 (germline): SGHDT, YYEEEE. The CDR3 nucleotides are TGTGCCAGCAGAAGAGAAGGGACAGGGGCCCAAGAGACCCAGTACTTC. It yields the protein CASRREGTGAQETQYF. Drawing the rest from reference TRBV5-6 and TRBJ2-5, the complete variable domain is DAGVTQSPTHLIKTRGQQVTLRCSPKSGHDTVSWYQQALGQGPQFIFQYYEEEERQRGNFPDRFSGHQFPNYSSELNVNALLLGDSALYLCASRREGTGAQETQYFGPGTRLLVL.

The rearrangement links TRBV11-2 to TRBJ2-3; 8 bases match TRBD2. Germline CDR1 and CDR2: SGHAT and FQNNGV. The trim removed 1 base at V and 5 bases at J, leaving 8 bases unmatched. This CDR3 comprises 16 residues. The CDR3 bases are TGTGCCAGCAGCTTAGCCGGGAGGGCCGGTGGAGATACGCAGTATTTT. Translated: CASSLAGRAGGDTQYF.

The genes are TRBV10-1 and TRBJ1-2, with TRBD1 as a possible D gene (6 bases). The CDR3 runs 16 residues. Germline V gives CDR1 WNHNN, CDR2 SYGVQD (reference sequence). With 3 bases removed from V and 0 bases from J, the gap between germline ends came to 14 bases. For the CDR3, the DNA is TGCGCCAGCAGTGAAACCGGGACACCTACTAACTATGGCTACACCTTC. Translated: CASSETGTPTNYGYTF.

This clone was observed a handful of times. The chain employs TRBV28 and TRBJ2-2, with D possibly being TRBD1 (5 bases). From germline, CDR1 is MDHEN and CDR2 SYDVKM. Trimming shortened V by 4 bases and J by 1 base, and 10 bases separated the two germline ends. There are 15 residues in the CDR3. This chain's CDR3 is CASSSDRKNTGELFF. CDR3 nucleotides: TGTGCCAGCAGTTCCGACAGAAAGAACACCGGGGAGCTGTTTTTT.

This clone has only one observation. The rearrangement uses TRBV5-4 and TRBJ2-1; 7 nucleotides agree with TRBD2. The trim removed 4 bases at V and 3 bases at J, leaving 4 bases unmatched. Germline CDR1 SGHNT, CDR2 YYREEE (reference sequence). The CDR3 is 14 amino acids. Written as DNA, the CDR3 is TGTGCCAGCAGCCCCAGCGGGATCTACAATGAGCAGTTCTTC. It encodes CASSPSGIYNEQFF.

The CDR3 reads CATSDAGLAGAINEQFF. CDR3 DNA sequence: TGTGCCACCAGTGATGCGGGTCTAGCGGGAGCTATCAATGAGCAGTTCTTC. The chain is built from TRBV24-1 and TRBJ2-1; the match to TRBD2 covers 10 bases. The CDR3 extends over 17 amino acids. V lost 3 bases to trimming and J lost 6 bases; unmatched junction nucleotides: 10. In germline, CDR1 is KGHDR, CDR2 SFDVKD.

The V and J genes are TRBV19 and TRBJ1-3, with 11 positions matching TRBD1. The CDR3 is made up of 16 amino acids. Germline lookup yields CDR1 LNHDA and CDR2 SQIVND (reference sequence). The V segment lost 10 bases and the J segment 2 bases; nucleotides outside the gene matches: 10. DNA for the CDR3: TGTGCCACCGCGGACCTGGACAGGGGGCCTGGAAACACCATATATTTT. Amino acids: CATADLDRGPGNTIYF.

The CDR3 spells CASSLGIAYESSYEQYF. DNA of the CDR3: TGTGCCAGCAGCTTAGGCATAGCATATGAGTCCTCCTACGAGCAGTACTTC. The chain joins TRBV5-6 to TRBJ2-7; D is undetermined. The CDR3 has 17 amino acids. V lost 2 bases and J 0 bases, leaving 18 bases between the germline ends. Germline CDR1 and CDR2: SGHDT and YYEEEE.

The chain carries TRBV29-1 and TRBJ2-3; possible D gene TRBD2, 6 bases. Germline V gene data show CDR1 as SQVTM and CDR2 as ANQGSEA. The ends were cut back, 5 bases at V and 5 bases at J, with 14 bases in the middle. The CDR3 loop spans 13 amino acids. The CDR3 DNA reads TGCAGCGTTACGGCGGGAATGGGAGATACGCAGTATTTT. Protein product: CSVTAGMGDTQYF.

J is TRBJ1-2 and V is TRBV6-4; D call uncertain. This CDR3 contains 15 residues. Per germline, CDR1 MRHNA and CDR2 SNTAGT. Trimming took 2 bases from V and 0 from J, leaving 10 bases between them. The CDR3 DNA sequence: TGTGCCAGCAGTGACCATTCGGCGGCTAACTATGGCTACACCTTC. Its translation: CASSDHSAANYGYTF.

V gene TRBV18 combines with J gene TRBJ2-2; D is unclear. Per the germline V gene, CDR1 is KGHSH and CDR2 is LQKENI. This CDR3 region has 13 residues. The V end was cut by 5 bases, the J end by 7 bases, with 11 bases between. CDR3 loop: CASSVTRDGELFF. DNA for the CDR3: TGTGCCAGCTCAGTCACTCGTGACGGGGAGCTGTTTTTT.

This clone has only a few counts. The V and J genes are TRBV10-3 and TRBJ2-7; 12 bases align to TRBD2. V lost 6 bases and J lost 2; bases outside the gene matches: 14. The V gene's germline CDR1 is ENHRY and CDR2 SYGVKD. CDR3 size: 18 residues. The CDR3: CAIRDPAASGRATYEQYF. CDR3 coding DNA: TGTGCCATCAGGGATCCCGCGGCTAGCGGGAGGGCCACCTACGAGCAGTACTTC.

V gene TRBV7-8 combines with J gene TRBJ2-7; 11 bases match TRBD1. In germline, CDR1 is SGHVS, CDR2 FQNEAQ. There are 16 residues in the CDR3. Trimming cost V 5 bases and J 5 bases; bases outside gene matches: 11. The CDR3 nucleotides are TGTGCCAGCAGCCAGACCGGGACAGGGGGGGCCCACGAGCAGTACTTC. It translates to CASSQTGTGGAHEQYF.

Only a few counts were recorded for this clone. This chain links TRBV2 with TRBJ1-1; tentatively, D is TRBD1 (5 bases). Trimming stripped 6 bases from V and 1 base from J, with 12 bases between. The CDR3 is made up of 14 amino acids. Germline V gene sequence: CDR1 SNHLY, CDR2 FYNNEI. The CDR3 reads CASRKSGENTEAFF. CDR3 DNA: TGTGCCAGCAGGAAGTCGGGGGAGAACACTGAAGCTTTCTTT.

The chain is built from TRBV13 and TRBJ2-5; 10 bases are shared with TRBD2. The CDR3 covers 16 residues. With V trimmed by 0 bases and J by 3 bases, 4 bases remained unmatched. Germline assignment: CDR1 PRHDT and CDR2 FYEKMQ (reference sequence). The CDR3 DNA is TGTGCCAGCAGCTTAGGTCTAGCGGGAGTGGAAGAGACCCAGTACTTC. It encodes CASSLGLAGVEETQYF.

J is TRBJ2-3 and V is TRBV12-5; TRBD2 is a possible D gene (5 bases). Trimming stripped 7 bases from V and 5 bases from J, with 10 bases between. Per the germline V gene, CDR1 is LGHNT and CDR2 is FRNRAP. The length of the CDR3 is 12 residues. The CDR3 spells CASVPGGDTQYF. DNA of the CDR3: TGTGCTAGTGTACCTGGAGGAGATACGCAGTATTTT.

V is TRBV7-9 and J is TRBJ1-1; D possibly corresponds to TRBD1 (5 bases). Germline V gives CDR1 SEHNR, CDR2 FQNEAQ (reference sequence). V was clipped by 3 bases and J by 2 bases, with 7 bases between them. The CDR3 extends over 13 amino acids. The CDR3 sequence: CASSFGGNTEAFF. The CDR3 DNA reads TGTGCCAGCAGCTTCGGGGGAAACACTGAAGCTTTCTTT.

The rearrangement joins TRBV3-1 (or the pseudogene TRBV3-2) to TRBJ2-1; possibly TRBD2 for D (5 bases). This CDR3 spans 14 amino acids. Per the germline V gene, CDR1 is LGHDT and CDR2 is YNNKEL (reference sequence). V was clipped by 3 bases and J by 6 bases, with 12 bases between them. CDR3 nucleotides: TGTGCCAGCAGCCACGAGGGAGTCGGCAATGAGCAGTTCTTC. This codes for CASSHEGVGNEQFF.

This chain links TRBV7-8 with TRBJ2-3; 14 nucleotides agree with TRBD2. The CDR3 has 18 amino acids. Trimming removed 1 base from V and 6 bases from J; junction bases left unmatched: 9. CDR1 is SGHVS, CDR2 FQNEAQ, per germline. Here the CDR3 reads CASSLVGVWTSGRDTQYF. CDR3 sequence (DNA): TGTGCCAGCAGCTTAGTTGGCGTTTGGACTAGCGGGAGGGATACGCAGTATTTT.